This T cell receptor (beta chain) was documented in a study of a mutant IDH1 vaccine in newly diagnosed glioma. Measured with immunoSEQ multiplex PCR; TCRdb has only the in-frame clones, and not every one. The sample contains 30,000 to 40,000 clones, roughly 92% of which appear only once. Documented time point: baseline, week 1 (first vaccination visit). Treatment meaning: pre-vaccination baseline after standard-of-care therapy. The starting material was PBMCs, obtained from a glioma patient treated with radiotherapy, temozolomide or both. The clonotype was recovered from a young man with glioma.

CDR3 loop: CASSLGGQNTEAFF. In DNA form, the CDR3 reads TGTGCCAGCAGCTTAGGGGGACAGAACACTGAAGCTTTCTTT. V usage is TRBV13 and J usage is TRBJ1-1, with D possibly TRBD1 on 6 matching bases. CDR1 and CDR2 (germline): PRHDT, FYEKMQ (reference sequence). CDR3 length: 14 amino acids. Trimming shortened V by 0 bases and J by 1 base, and 6 bases separated the two germline ends.